Below are 32 T cell receptor beta chains sequenced from a single sample in a study of regulatory T cells in long-lasting Graves disease. As for time point: newly diagnosed GD, antithyroid drugs for less than 3 months. The TCR library was prepared using RNA isolated from PBMCs. Construction of TCR beta libraries relied on iRepertoire HTBI primers and on Arm-PCR targeting CDR3 regions. One entry per CDR3 protein, called by TCRdb with MiXCR from the multiplex PCR reads. The sample lists 250,000 or so distinct CDR3 sequences; around a sixth were seen once. This same sample was also part of a study on T cells in Graves' hyperthyroidism and ophthalmopathy.

Sequenced here: peripheral blood mononuclear cells (PBMCs), sampled at new diagnosis, from a patient treated with antithyroid drugs. The receptors come from a woman aged 25 to 39 with Graves disease.

This clonotype came up once. The rearrangement uses TRBV19 and TRBJ1-5, with 12 bases lining up with TRBD1. Trimming at V came to 5 bases and at J to 6 bases, leaving 11 bases not matched to a gene. The CDR3 contains 17 residues. The germline V gene encodes CDR1 LNHDA and CDR2 SQIVND (reference sequence). Here the CDR3 reads CASSFRSGTGGGQPQHF. The CDR3 DNA is TGTGCCAGTAGTTTTCGATCCGGGACAGGGGGCGGTCAGCCCCAGCATTTT.

This clonotype was seen only a few times. This rearrangement joins TRBV10-1 to TRBJ2-2; D not resolved. Trimming removed 2 bases from V and 3 bases from J, with 10 bases in between. The CDR3 contains 15 residues. CDR1 is WNHNN and CDR2 is SYGVQD in the germline V gene (reference sequence). The CDR3 sequence: CASSETTSDTGELFF. CDR3 DNA: TGCGCCAGCAGTGAGACCACATCGGACACCGGGGAGCTGTTTTTT.

This clonotype was observed a handful of times. At one end, the junction sequence differs from germline, possibly due to a read error. The chain carries TRBV20-1 and TRBJ2-1; 9 positions agree with TRBD2. CDR3 length equals 15 residues. Germline V gene lookup returns CDR1 DFQATT and CDR2 SNEGSKA (reference sequence). As DNA, the CDR3 is TGCAGTGCAAGAGGTGCTAGCGGGGCTTACAATGAGCAGTTCTTC. Its translation is CSARGASGAYNEQFF.

About this clonotype itself: Since a far larger clone is one base different, this is likely a read error. The V call is TRBV6-4, the J call TRBJ1-1, with a weak D call TRBD1 (5 bases). The germline V gene has CDR1 MRHNA and CDR2 SNTAGT. The CDR3 runs to 17 residues. CDR3: CASSYSIGEWGGTEAFF. The CDR3 bases are TGTGCCAGCAGTTACTCGATCGGGGAATGGGGGGGCACTGAAGCTTTCTTT.

In its sample, this clonotype was seen a few times. This likely stems from a read error, as it lies one base from a far larger clone. This chain links TRBV7-2 with TRBJ2-3; D possibly corresponds to TRBD2 (7 bases). Judging by the DNA end, TRBJ2-7 fits better; the J call may be wrong. CDR1 and CDR2 (germline): SGHTA, FQGNSA. The CDR3 runs to 15 residues. The CDR3 coding sequence is TGTGCCAGCAGCCCGGACGGGGGGCACTCCTACGAGCAGTACTTC. This translates into CASSPDGGHSYEQYF.

This clonotype was detected many times. V and J are TRBV20-1 and TRBJ2-7; 7 bases are shared with TRBD1. The CDR3 consists of 13 residues. Germline V gene lookup returns CDR1 DFQATT and CDR2 SNEGSKA (reference sequence). Trimming cost V 6 bases and J 4 bases; bases outside gene matches: 9. CDR3 nucleotide sequence: TGCAGTGCCAAACGGGACAGCCCATACGAGCAGTACTTC. Amino acids: CSAKRDSPYEQYF.

A few counts support this clonotype. The V gene is TRBV14, the J gene TRBJ2-1; the D is unclear. There are 14 residues in the CDR3. Between the trimmed V and J ends, which lost 5 bases and 5 bases, there was a span of 13 bases. Looked up from germline, CDR1 is SGHDN and CDR2 is FVKESK. The CDR3 nucleotides are TGTGCCAGCAGCAGGAAGGCAGACCACAATGAGCAGTTCTTC. Protein sequence: CASSRKADHNEQFF.

This clonotype appeared a few times. The chain joins TRBV19 to TRBJ1-5; D is uncertain. The V end lost 3 bases, the J end lost 10 bases, and 16 bases lay between the germline ends. This CDR3 comprises 14 residues. Germline V gene lookup returns CDR1 LNHDA and CDR2 SQIVND (reference sequence). The CDR3 DNA is TGTGCCAGTAGTATGAGGCGGAACCAGGAACCCCAGCATTTT. Protein product: CASSMRRNQEPQHF.

This CDR3 reads CASSQDRVYWTVITSTDTQYF. The DNA for the CDR3 is TGCGCCAGCAGCCAAGATCGGGTTTATTGGACAGTTATCACTAGCACAGATACGCAGTATTTT. This chain joins TRBV4-1 and TRBJ2-3, with D possibly TRBD1 on 6 matching bases. There are 21 residues in the CDR3. Germline CDR1 reads MGHRA; CDR2 reads YSYEKL. The V end was cut by 0 bases, the J end by 0 bases, with 25 bases between.

At least ten counts were recorded for this clonotype. The gene calls are TRBV7-9 and TRBJ2-1; TRBD2 matches at 10 bases. This CDR3 region has 20 residues. CDR1 and CDR2 from the germline V gene are SEHNR and FQNEAQ (reference sequence). Trimming at V came to 5 bases and at J to 0 bases, leaving 16 bases not matched to a gene. The CDR3 nucleotides are TGTGCCAGCAGCGAATGGGGTAAGGCTAGCGGGGGCCTCTCCTACAATGAGCAGTTCTTC. Amino acid sequence: CASSEWGKASGGLSYNEQFF. The variable domain in full, with the rest retrieved from reference TRBV7-9 and TRBJ2-1, is DTGVSQNPRHKITKRGQNVTFRCDPISEHNRLYWYRQTLGQGPEFLTYFQNEAQLEKSRLLSDRFSAERPKGSFSTLEIQRTEQGDSAMYLCASSEWGKASGGLSYNEQFFGPGTRLTVL.

This clonotype was seen repeatedly, ten times or more. The chain is built from TRBV6-1 and TRBJ1-5; 7 bases map to TRBD1. The germline CDR1 and CDR2 sequences are MNHNS and SASEGT. The length of the CDR3 is 12 residues. After removal of 10 bases from V and 4 bases from J, the junction contained 4 bases not matched to a gene. CDR3: CATMTGNQPQHF. The CDR3 DNA is TGTGCCACCATGACAGGGAATCAGCCCCAGCATTTT.

V is TRBV28 and J is TRBJ2-3, with D perhaps matching TRBD1 (5 bases). In germline, CDR1 is MDHEN, CDR2 SYDVKM. The length of the CDR3 is 16 residues. With 7 bases removed from V and 2 bases from J, the gap between germline ends came to 19 bases. The CDR3 DNA follows: TGTGCCAGCAATGAAGGGGTCTCTATCCTCACAGATACGCAGTATTTT. Amino acid sequence: CASNEGVSILTDTQYF.

This clonotype was counted only a few times. The chain employs TRBV7-9 and TRBJ1-4; D unresolved. The CDR3 is made up of 14 amino acids. Germline lookup yields CDR1 SEHNR and CDR2 FQNEAQ (reference sequence). V was pared by 2 bases and J by 8 bases, with 12 bases between. Written as DNA, the CDR3 is TGTGCCAGCAGCTTATCCCTATCCTCCGAAAAACTGTTTTTT. Amino acid sequence: CASSLSLSSEKLFF.

As for this clonotype: The likely explanation is a read error, given a far larger clone one base away. The chain is built from TRBV10-3 and TRBJ1-1; D gene ambiguous. Trimming took 11 bases from V and 0 from J, leaving 13 bases between them. The CDR3 is 13 amino acids. CDR1 and CDR2 (germline): ENHRY, SYGVKD. CDR3 coding DNA: TGTGCCGGCAGTCTCAATATGAACACTGAAGCTTTCTTT. It yields the protein CAGSLNMNTEAFF.

A word on this clonotype: A much larger clone sits a single nucleotide away, making a read error possible. The missing conserved phenylalanine or tryptophan at the end of this CDR3 makes a read error likely. Because the CDR3's place on the DNA is in doubt, the DNA is left out and the CDR3 is given as listed by TCRdb. This chain links TRBV11-2 with TRBJ2-1; TRBD1, as called in the table, went unchecked against the DNA. Ends included, the CDR3 has 16 residues. Per germline, CDR1 SGHAT and CDR2 FQNNGV. CDR3 loop: CASSYSGTGSGVTQYL.

This clonotype was counted between two and nine times. Given a much more abundant clone one base away, this may be a read error. The rearrangement links TRBV3-1 to TRBJ1-2; 8 bases align to TRBD1. From germline, CDR1 is LGHDT and CDR2 YNNKEL (reference sequence). This CDR3 region has 13 residues. The CDR3 protein is CASSQQGAYGCTF. The CDR3 DNA sequence: TGTGCCAGCAGCCAACAGGGGGCATATGGCTGCACCTTC.

The chain carries TRBV24-1 and TRBJ2-3, with D possibly being TRBD1 (5 bases). V lost 4 bases and J 4 bases, leaving 17 bases between the germline ends. CDR1 and CDR2 (germline): KGHDR, SFDVKD. This CDR3 is built from 16 residues. Written as DNA, the CDR3 is TGTGCCACCAGTGACCAAGGGGTGTGGGGCGCAGATACGCAGTATTTT. It translates to CATSDQGVWGADTQYF.

This clonotype showed up many times. The CDR3 is CASSQDRSGNTIYF. The CDR3 DNA sequence: TGTGCCAGCAGCCAAGATCGTTCTGGAAACACCATATATTTT. V usage is TRBV3-1 and J usage is TRBJ1-3; D gene unclear. With 0 bases removed from V and 1 base from J, the gap between germline ends came to 4 bases. This CDR3 comprises 14 residues. Germline V gives CDR1 LGHDT, CDR2 YNNKEL (reference sequence). Together with reference TRBV3-1 and TRBJ1-3, the CDR3 gives the full variable domain: DTAVSQTPKYLVTQMGNDKSIKCEQNLGHDTMYWYKQDSKKFLKIMFSYNNKELIINETVPNRFSPKSPDKAHLNLHINSLELGDSAVYFCASSQDRSGNTIYFGEGSWLTVV.

This sequence joins TRBV5-5 and TRBJ1-5, with 7 positions matching TRBD1. J gave up 4 bases and V 1 base, and 8 bases lay outside the gene matches. Germline assignment: CDR1 SGHKS and CDR2 YYEKEE (reference sequence). This CDR3 is built from 16 residues. CDR3 bases: TGTGCCAGCAGCTTGACCACAGGGGCCGAGAATCAGCCCCAGCATTTT. This encodes CASSLTTGAENQPQHF.

The chain joins TRBV3-1 to TRBJ2-5; TRBD2 matches 8 bases. The CDR3 is 15 residues long. Trimming took 3 bases from V and 3 from J; bases not matched to a gene: 6. CDR1 and CDR2 (germline): LGHDT, YNNKEL (reference sequence). In nucleotides, the CDR3 is TGTGCCAGCAGCCAGGAAGGAGCGGGGGAAGAGACCCAGTACTTC. Translating it yields CASSQEGAGEETQYF.

With respect to this clonotype: This sequence may be a read error, since a much larger clone differs from it by one base. This is likely a read error, given that the CDR3 carries no conserved phenylalanine or tryptophan at its end. The rearrangement links TRBV28 to TRBJ2-7; 10 bases match TRBD2. The CDR3 extends over 17 amino acids. The junction had 10 bases not matched to a gene; V was cut back by 5 bases and J by 0 bases. Looked up from germline, CDR1 is MDHEN and CDR2 is SYDVKM. The CDR3 sequence: CASSPTSTSGHSYEQYL. The DNA of the CDR3 is TGTGCCAGCAGTCCCACCTCGACTAGCGGGCACTCCTACGAGCAGTACCTC.

The chain links TRBV27 to TRBJ2-3; perhaps D is TRBD1 or TRBD2 (5 bases each). The CDR3 loop spans 16 amino acids. Germline lookup yields CDR1 MNHEY and CDR2 SMNVEV (reference sequence). The V gene lost 6 bases and the J gene lost 8 bases, with 24 bases spanning the gap. CDR3 in amino acids: CASSPGQIGGKATQYF. CDR3 sequence (DNA): TGTGCCAGCAGCCCGGGGCAAATTGGGGGAAAGGCTACGCAGTATTTT.

This clonotype was recorded a few times. A much bigger clone sits one base away, suggesting this may be a read error. CDR3 DNA sequence: TGTGCCAGCAGCCCGGAAGATGCGAATGAAAAACTGCTTTTT. Translated, it gives CASSPEDANEKLLF. The chain links TRBV11-1 to TRBJ1-4; no definite D call. CDR3 length equals 14 residues. CDR1 SGHAT and CDR2 FQDESV come from the germline V gene (reference sequence).

This clonotype was seen many times. CDR3 nucleotide sequence: TGTGCCAGCAGTAGTACCAATCGCCCCTACGAGCAGTACTTC. It yields the protein CASSSTNRPYEQYF. The chain links TRBV6-1 to TRBJ2-7; D gene unclear. The V gene's germline CDR1 is MNHNS and CDR2 SASEGT. Trimming shortened V by 5 bases and J by 2 bases, and 13 bases separated the two germline ends. This CDR3 contains 14 residues.

This clonotype was observed at least ten times. This chain connects TRBV4-1 to TRBJ2-2; TRBD1 is a possible D gene (6 bases). The CDR3 runs 15 residues. V dropped 0 bases and J dropped 5 bases, with 10 bases sitting between them. Per the germline V gene, CDR1 is MGHRA and CDR2 is YSYEKL. DNA for the CDR3: TGCGCCAGCAGCCAAGATCCCCAGGGGACCGGGGAGCTGTTTTTT. Amino acids: CASSQDPQGTGELFF.

There are many counts of this clonotype. The chain employs TRBV7-9 and TRBJ2-4; TRBD1 agrees at 9 bases. J was trimmed by 6 bases and V by 5 bases; bases with no gene match: 8. Germline-derived CDR1 and CDR2 are SEHNR and FQNEAQ (reference sequence). The CDR3 runs to 15 residues. CDR3 region: CASSTGDRDGNIQYF. The CDR3 DNA reads TGTGCCAGCAGCACAGGGGACAGGGATGGAAACATTCAGTACTTC.

The chain carries TRBV6-1 and TRBJ2-1, with D possibly matching TRBD2 (5 bases). Trimming removed 7 bases at V and 12 bases at J, with 16 bases between. From germline, CDR1 is MNHNS and CDR2 SASEGT. This CDR3 comprises 12 residues. The CDR3 nucleotides read TGTGCCAGCATCGACGAGGGAGCCAGGCAGTTCTTC. This codes for CASIDEGARQFF.

As to this clonotype: This could be a read error, since a much larger clone is one nucleotide away. J is TRBJ2-2 and V is TRBV20-1; no definite D call. Trimming stripped 4 bases from V and 0 bases from J, with 3 bases between. The germline V gene has CDR1 DFQATT and CDR2 SNEGSKA (reference sequence). This CDR3 contains 12 residues. CDR3 nucleotides: TGCAGTGCTATACCGAACACCGGGGAGCTGTTTTTT. Translating gives CSAIPNTGELFF.

The CDR3 sequence: CASSLSGVETGELFF. CDR3 DNA: TGTGCCAGCAGCTTGAGCGGGGTGGAGACCGGGGAGCTGTTTTTT. The V gene is TRBV11-1, the J gene TRBJ2-2, with 7 bases matching TRBD2. The CDR3 runs to 15 residues. Germline CDR1 and CDR2: SGHAT and FQDESV (reference sequence). The ends lost 3 bases at V and 5 bases at J; junction bases unmatched: 6.

This clonotype was found many times. V is TRBV5-4 and J is TRBJ2-1, with a weak D call TRBD2 (6 bases). V was trimmed by 4 bases and J by 8 bases, leaving 19 bases between them. The CDR3 contains 15 residues. In germline, CDR1 is SGHNT, CDR2 YYREEE (reference sequence). In nucleotides, the CDR3 is TGTGCCAGCAGCGCCAGGACAAGTCCGGGGGATGAGCAGTTCTTC. Residues: CASSARTSPGDEQFF.

This clonotype has a count of ten or more. V and J are TRBV20-1 and TRBJ1-4; TRBD1 matches at 7 bases. Germline trimming cut 2 bases from V and 8 bases from J; bases unmatched to any gene: 5. The CDR3 loop spans 13 amino acids. Germline CDR1 and CDR2: DFQATT and SNEGSKA (reference sequence). DNA for the CDR3: TGCAGTGCTAGAAAGGGGGCGGAAGAAAAACTGTTTTTT. Translating it yields CSARKGAEEKLFF.

J is TRBJ1-2 and V is TRBV7-9, with 8 bases fitting TRBD1. Germline assignment: CDR1 SEHNR and CDR2 FQNEAQ (reference sequence). CDR3 length: 18 amino acids. The J segment lost 4 bases and the V segment lost 4 bases, leaving 17 bases of the junction unmatched. The CDR3: CASSSSTGESLATYGYTF. The CDR3 DNA reads as TGTGCCAGCAGCTCGTCGACAGGGGAATCGCTAGCTACCTATGGCTACACCTTC. Full variable domain (outside the CDR3, taken from reference TRBV7-9 and TRBJ1-2): DTGVSQNPRHKITKRGQNVTFRCDPISEHNRLYWYRQTLGQGPEFLTYFQNEAQLEKSRLLSDRFSAERPKGSFSTLEIQRTEQGDSAMYLCASSSSTGESLATYGYTFGSGTRLTVV.